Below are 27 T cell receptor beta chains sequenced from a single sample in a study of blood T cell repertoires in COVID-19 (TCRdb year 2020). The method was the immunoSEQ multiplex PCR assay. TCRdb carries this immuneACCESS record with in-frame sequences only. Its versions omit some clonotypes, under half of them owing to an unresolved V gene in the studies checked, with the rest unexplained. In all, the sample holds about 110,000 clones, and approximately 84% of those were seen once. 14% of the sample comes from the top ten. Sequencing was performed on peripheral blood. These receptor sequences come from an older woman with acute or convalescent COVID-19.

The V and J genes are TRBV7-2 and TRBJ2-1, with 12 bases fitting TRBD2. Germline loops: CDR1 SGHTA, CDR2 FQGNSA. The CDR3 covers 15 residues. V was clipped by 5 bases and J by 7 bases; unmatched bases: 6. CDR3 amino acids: CASSKLAGGFNEQFF. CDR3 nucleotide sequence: TGTGCCAGCAGCAAACTAGCGGGGGGTTTTAATGAGCAGTTCTTC.

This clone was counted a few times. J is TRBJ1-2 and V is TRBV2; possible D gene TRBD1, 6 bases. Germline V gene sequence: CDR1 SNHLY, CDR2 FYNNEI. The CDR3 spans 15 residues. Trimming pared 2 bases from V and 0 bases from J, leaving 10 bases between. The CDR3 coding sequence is TGTGCCAGCAGTGAAAGGGGGACACCTAACTATGGCTACACCTTC. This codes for CASSERGTPNYGYTF.

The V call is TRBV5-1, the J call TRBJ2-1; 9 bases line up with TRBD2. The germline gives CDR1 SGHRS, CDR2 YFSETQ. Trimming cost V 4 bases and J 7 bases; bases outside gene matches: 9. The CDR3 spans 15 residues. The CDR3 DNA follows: TGCGCCAGCAGCCCGGGCGGGAGGGCCTGGAATGAGCAGTTCTTC. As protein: CASSPGGRAWNEQFF.

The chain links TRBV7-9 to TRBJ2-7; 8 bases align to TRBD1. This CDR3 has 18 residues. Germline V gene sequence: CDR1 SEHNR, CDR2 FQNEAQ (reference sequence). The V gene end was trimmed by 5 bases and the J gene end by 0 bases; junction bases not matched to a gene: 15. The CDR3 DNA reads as TGTGCCAGCAGCCCCCAGGGGACAGGTCTCATCGGCTCCTACGAGCAGTACTTC. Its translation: CASSPQGTGLIGSYEQYF.

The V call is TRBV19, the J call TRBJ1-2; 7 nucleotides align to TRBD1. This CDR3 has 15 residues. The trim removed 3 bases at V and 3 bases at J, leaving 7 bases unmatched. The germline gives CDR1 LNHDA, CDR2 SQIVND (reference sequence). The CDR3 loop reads CASSIGDSTYYGYTF. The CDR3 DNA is TGTGCCAGTAGTATCGGGGACAGTACTTACTATGGCTACACCTTC.

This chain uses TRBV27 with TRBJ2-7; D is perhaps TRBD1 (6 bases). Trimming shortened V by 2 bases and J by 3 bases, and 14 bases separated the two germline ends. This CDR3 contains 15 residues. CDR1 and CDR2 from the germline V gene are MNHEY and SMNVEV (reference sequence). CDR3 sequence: CASSLTGHRYYEQYF. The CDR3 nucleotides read TGTGCCAGCAGTTTAACGGGACATAGGTACTACGAGCAGTACTTC.

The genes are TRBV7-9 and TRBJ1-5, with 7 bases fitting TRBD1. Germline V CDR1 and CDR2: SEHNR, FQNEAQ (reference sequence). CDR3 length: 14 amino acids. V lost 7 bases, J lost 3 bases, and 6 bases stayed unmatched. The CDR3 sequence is CASITGDFNQPQHF. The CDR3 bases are TGTGCCAGCATCACAGGGGATTTCAATCAGCCCCAGCATTTT.

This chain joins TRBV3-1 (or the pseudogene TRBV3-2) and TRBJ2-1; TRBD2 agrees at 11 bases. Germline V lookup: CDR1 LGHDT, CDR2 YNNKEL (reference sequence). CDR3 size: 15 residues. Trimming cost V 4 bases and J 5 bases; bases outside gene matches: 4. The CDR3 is CASSLIAGGNNEQFF. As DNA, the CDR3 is TGTGCCAGCAGCCTTATAGCGGGGGGGAACAATGAGCAGTTCTTC.

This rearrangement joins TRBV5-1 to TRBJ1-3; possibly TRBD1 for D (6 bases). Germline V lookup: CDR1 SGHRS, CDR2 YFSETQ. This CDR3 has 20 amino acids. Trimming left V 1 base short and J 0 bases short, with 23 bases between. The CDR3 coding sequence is TGCGCCAGCAGCTTGTGGGGGGGTGTTCGGACAGCCGACTCTGGAAACACCATATATTTT. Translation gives CASSLWGGVRTADSGNTIYF.

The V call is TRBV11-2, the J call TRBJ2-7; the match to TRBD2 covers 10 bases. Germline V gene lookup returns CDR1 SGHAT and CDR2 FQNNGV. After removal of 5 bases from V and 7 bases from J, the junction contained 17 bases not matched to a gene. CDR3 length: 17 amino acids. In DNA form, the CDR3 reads TGTGCCAGCAGCATCTCCCCTATAGCGGGAGGTGGCTGGGAGCAGTACTTC. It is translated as CASSISPIAGGGWEQYF.

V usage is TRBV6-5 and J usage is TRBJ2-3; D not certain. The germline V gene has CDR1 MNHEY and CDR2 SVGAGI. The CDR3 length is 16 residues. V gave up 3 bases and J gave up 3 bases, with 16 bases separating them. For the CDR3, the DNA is TGTGCCAGCAGTTATCTAGGCCTATCGGGTACAGATACGCAGTATTTT. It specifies CASSYLGLSGTDTQYF.

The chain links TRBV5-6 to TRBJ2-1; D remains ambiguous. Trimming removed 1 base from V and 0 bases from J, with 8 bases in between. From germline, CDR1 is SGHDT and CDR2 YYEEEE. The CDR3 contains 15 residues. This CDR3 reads CASSLKISSYNEQFF. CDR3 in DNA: TGTGCCAGCAGCTTGAAGATCAGCTCCTACAATGAGCAGTTCTTC. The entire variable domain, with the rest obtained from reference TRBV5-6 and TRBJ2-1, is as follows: DAGVTQSPTHLIKTRGQQVTLRCSPKSGHDTVSWYQQALGQGPQFIFQYYEEEERQRGNFPDRFSGHQFPNYSSELNVNALLLGDSALYLCASSLKISSYNEQFFGPGTRLTVL.

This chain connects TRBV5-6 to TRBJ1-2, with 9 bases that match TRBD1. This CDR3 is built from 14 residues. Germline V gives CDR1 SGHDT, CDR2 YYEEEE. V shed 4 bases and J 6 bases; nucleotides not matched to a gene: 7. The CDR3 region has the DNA TGTGCCAGCAGCGGACTTGACAGGGGGGATGGCTACACCTTC. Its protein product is CASSGLDRGDGYTF.

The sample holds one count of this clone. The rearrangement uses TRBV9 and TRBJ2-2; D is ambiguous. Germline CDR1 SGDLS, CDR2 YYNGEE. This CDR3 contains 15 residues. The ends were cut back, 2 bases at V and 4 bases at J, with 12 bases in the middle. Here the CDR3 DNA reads TGTGCCAGCAGCGTTTTGGCGGAAGTCACCGGGGAGCTGTTTTTT. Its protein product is CASSVLAEVTGELFF. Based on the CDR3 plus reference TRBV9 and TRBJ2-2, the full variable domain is DSGVTQTPKHLITATGQRVTLRCSPRSGDLSVYWYQQSLDQGLQFLIQYYNGEERAKGNILERFSAQQFPDLHSELNLSSLELGDSALYFCASSVLAEVTGELFFGEGSRLTVL.

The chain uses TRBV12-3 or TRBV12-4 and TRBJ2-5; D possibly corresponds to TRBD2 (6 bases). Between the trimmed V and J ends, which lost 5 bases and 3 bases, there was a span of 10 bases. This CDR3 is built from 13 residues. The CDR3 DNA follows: TGTGCCAGCAGTAGCGGGTCAAAAGAGACCCAGTACTTC. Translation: CASSSGSKETQYF.

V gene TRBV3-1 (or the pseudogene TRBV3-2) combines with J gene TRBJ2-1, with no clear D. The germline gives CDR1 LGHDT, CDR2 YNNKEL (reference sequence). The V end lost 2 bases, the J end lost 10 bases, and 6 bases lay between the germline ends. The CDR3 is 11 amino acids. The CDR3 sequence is CASSQFREQFF. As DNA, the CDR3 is TGTGCCAGCAGCCAATTCAGGGAGCAGTTCTTC.

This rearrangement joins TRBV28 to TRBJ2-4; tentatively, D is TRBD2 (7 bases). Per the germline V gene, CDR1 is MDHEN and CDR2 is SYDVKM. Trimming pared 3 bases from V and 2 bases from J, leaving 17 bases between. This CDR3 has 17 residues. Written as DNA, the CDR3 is TGTGCCAGCAGTTTCGTAGGGGGGGCTCTTTCCAAAAACATTCAGTACTTC. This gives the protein CASSFVGGALSKNIQYF.

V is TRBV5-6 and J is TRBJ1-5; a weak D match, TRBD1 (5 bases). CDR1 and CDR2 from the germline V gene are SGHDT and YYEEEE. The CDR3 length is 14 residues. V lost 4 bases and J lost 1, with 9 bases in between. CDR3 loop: CASSGTRSNQPQHF. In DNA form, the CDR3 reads TGTGCCAGCAGCGGGACTCGCAGCAATCAGCCCCAGCATTTT.

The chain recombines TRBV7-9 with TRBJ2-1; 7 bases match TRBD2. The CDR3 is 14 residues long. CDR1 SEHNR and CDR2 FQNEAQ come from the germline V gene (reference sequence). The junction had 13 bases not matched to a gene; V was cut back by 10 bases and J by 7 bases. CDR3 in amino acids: CATHRLALLNEQFF. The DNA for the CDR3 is TGTGCCACCCACAGACTAGCTCTCCTGAATGAGCAGTTCTTC.

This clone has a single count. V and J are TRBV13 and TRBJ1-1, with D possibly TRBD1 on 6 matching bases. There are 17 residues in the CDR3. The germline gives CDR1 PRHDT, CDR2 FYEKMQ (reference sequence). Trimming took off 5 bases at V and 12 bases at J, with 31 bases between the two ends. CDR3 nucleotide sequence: TGTGCCAGCAGCCCGGCACTAATAAGGGGGAGTGAAAGGGGAACTTTCTTT. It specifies CASSPALIRGSERGTFF. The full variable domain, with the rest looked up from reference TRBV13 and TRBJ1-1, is AAGVIQSPRHLIKEKRETATLKCYPIPRHDTVYWYQQGPGQDPQFLISFYEKMQSDKGSIPDRFSAQQFSDYHSELNMSSLELGDSALYFCASSPALIRGSERGTFFGQGTRLTVV.

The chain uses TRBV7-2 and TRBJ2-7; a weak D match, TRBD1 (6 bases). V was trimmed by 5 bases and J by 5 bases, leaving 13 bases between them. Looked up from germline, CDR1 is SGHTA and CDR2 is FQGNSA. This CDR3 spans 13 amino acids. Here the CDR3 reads CASSTDRSNEQYF. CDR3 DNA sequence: TGTGCCAGCAGCACAGACAGGAGTAACGAGCAGTACTTC. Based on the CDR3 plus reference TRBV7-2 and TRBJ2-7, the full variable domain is GAGVSQSPSNKVTEKGKDVELRCDPISGHTALYWYRQSLGQGLEFLIYFQGNSAPDKSGLPSDRFSAERTGGSVSTLTIQRTQQEDSAVYLCASSTDRSNEQYFGPGTRLTVT.

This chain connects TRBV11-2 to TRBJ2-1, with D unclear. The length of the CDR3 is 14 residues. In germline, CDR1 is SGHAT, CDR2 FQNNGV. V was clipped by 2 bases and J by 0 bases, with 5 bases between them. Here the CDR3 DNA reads TGTGCCAGCAGCTTAATGAGCTCCTACAATGAGCAGTTCTTC. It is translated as CASSLMSSYNEQFF.

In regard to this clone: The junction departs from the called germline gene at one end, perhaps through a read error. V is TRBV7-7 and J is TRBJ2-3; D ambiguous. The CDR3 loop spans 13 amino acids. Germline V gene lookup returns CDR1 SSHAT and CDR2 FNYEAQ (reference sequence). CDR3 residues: CASSFSVTDTQYF. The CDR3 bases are TGTGCTAGCAGCTTCAGCGTCACAGATACGCAGTATTTT.

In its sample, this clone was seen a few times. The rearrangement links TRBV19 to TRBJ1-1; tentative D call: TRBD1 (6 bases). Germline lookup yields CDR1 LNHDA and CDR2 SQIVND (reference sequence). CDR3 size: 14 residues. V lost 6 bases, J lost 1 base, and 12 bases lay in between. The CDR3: CASSLQGRNTEAFF. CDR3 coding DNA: TGTGCCAGTAGCCTACAGGGACGGAACACTGAAGCTTTCTTT.

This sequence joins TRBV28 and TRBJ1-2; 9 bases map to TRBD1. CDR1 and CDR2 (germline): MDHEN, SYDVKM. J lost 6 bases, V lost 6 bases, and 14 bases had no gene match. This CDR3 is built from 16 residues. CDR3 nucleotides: TGTGCCAGCAGCCAACTATTTCGACAGGGGGGGGATGGCTACACCTTC. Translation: CASSQLFRQGGDGYTF.

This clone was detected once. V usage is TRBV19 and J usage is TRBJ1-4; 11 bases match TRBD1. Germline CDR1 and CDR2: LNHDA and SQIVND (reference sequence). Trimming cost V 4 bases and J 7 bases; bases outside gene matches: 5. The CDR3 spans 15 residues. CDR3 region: CASSTGQGAVEKLFF. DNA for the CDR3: TGTGCCAGTAGTACTGGACAGGGGGCCGTTGAAAAACTGTTTTTT. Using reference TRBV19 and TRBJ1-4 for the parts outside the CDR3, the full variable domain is DGGITQSPKYLFRKEGQNVTLSCEQNLNHDAMYWYRQDPGQGLRLIYYSQIVNDFQKGDIAEGYSVSREKKESFPLTVTSAQKNPTAFYLCASSTGQGAVEKLFFGSGTQLSVL.

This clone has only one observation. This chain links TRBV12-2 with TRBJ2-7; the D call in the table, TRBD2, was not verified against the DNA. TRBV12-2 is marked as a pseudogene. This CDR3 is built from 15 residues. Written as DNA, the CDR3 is TGTGCAAGTCGCCCGCGACTAGCGGTGAGTCGGGAGCAGTACTTC. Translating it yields CASRPRLAVSREQYF.